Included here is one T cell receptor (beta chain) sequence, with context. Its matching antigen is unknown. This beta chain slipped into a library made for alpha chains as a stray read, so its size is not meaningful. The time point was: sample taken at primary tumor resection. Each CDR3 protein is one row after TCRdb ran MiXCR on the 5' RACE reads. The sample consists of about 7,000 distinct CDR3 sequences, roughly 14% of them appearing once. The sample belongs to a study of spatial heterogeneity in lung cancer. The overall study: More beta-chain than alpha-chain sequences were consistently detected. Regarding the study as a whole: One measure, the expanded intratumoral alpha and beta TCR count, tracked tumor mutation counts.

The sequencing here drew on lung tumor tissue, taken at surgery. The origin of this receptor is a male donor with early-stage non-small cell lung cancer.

The CDR3 bases are TGTGCCAGCAGGCGGGACAGGAGAAATTCACCCCTCCACTTT. Translating it yields CASRRDRRNSPLHF. The chain carries TRBV6-5 and TRBJ1-6; 8 nucleotides line up with TRBD1. J lost 7 bases, V lost 6 bases, and 5 bases had no gene match. The CDR3 extends over 14 amino acids. CDR1 and CDR2 from the germline V gene are MNHEY and SVGAGI.